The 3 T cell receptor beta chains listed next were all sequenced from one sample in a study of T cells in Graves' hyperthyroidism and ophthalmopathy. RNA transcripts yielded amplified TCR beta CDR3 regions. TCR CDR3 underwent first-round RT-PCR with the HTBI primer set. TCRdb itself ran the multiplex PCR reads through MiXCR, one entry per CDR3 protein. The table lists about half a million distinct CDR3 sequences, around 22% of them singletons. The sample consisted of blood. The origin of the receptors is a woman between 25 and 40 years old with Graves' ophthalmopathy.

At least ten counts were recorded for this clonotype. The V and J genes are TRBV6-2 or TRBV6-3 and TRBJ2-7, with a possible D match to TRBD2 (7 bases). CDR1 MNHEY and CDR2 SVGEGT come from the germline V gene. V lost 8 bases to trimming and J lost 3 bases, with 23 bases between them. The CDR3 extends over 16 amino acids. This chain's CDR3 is CASGGAGASLRYEQYF. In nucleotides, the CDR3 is TGTGCCAGCGGAGGCGCGGGGGCTTCTTTACGCTACGAGCAGTACTTC.

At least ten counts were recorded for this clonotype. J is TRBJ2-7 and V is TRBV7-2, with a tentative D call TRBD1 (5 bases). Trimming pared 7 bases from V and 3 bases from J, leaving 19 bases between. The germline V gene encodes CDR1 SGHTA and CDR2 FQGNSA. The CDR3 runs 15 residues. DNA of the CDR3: TGTGCCAGCAACCCTTTCGGGCCGCAGGGCTACGAGCAGTACTTC. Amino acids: CASNPFGPQGYEQYF.

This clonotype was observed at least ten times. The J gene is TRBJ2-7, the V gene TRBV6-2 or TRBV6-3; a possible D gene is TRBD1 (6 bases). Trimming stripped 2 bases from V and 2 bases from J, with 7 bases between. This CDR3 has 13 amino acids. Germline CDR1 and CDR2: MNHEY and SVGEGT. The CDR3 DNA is TGTGCCAGCAGTTACCGGGACACCTACGAGCAGTACGTC. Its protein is CASSYRDTYEQYV.